Below, 10 T cell receptor beta chains from the same sample are listed, as sequenced in a study of Tregs in tolerant kidney transplant recipients. Data came from immunoSEQ multiplex PCR; TCRdb stores just in-frame clones and leaves some out. The sample carries 50,000 to 55,000 clones, roughly nine tenths recorded once. Recipients received nonmyeloablative bone marrow transplants from related graft donors, with transient mixed chimerism. Sequenced material: CD8+ T cells from blood (PBMCs), taken 24 months after the transplant. The source is a human patient who received a combined kidney and bone marrow transplant. A share of the T cells may be of graft donor origin.

CDR3 coding DNA: TGTGCCAGCAGCCGGGACAGGGGCGACGAGCAGTACTTC. Its protein product is CASSRDRGDEQYF. V gene TRBV5-4 combines with J gene TRBJ2-7, with TRBD1 identical over 10 bases. The CDR3 runs 13 residues. The ends lost 4 bases at V and 5 bases at J; junction bases unmatched: 3. Germline CDR1 reads SGHNT; CDR2 reads YYREEE (reference sequence).

The genes are TRBV19 and TRBJ2-5; 9 bases map to TRBD2. CDR1 is LNHDA and CDR2 is SQIVND in the germline V gene (reference sequence). The CDR3 is 15 residues long. With 5 bases clipped from V and 4 bases from J, the junction kept 8 bases outside the gene matches. This CDR3 reads CASSPGTSLPETQYF. CDR3 bases: TGTGCCAGTAGTCCAGGGACTAGCCTTCCAGAGACCCAGTACTTC.

The rearrangement links TRBV7-6 to TRBJ2-7; D is perhaps TRBD2 (6 bases). CDR1 is SGHVS and CDR2 is FNYEAQ in the germline V gene. The CDR3 consists of 15 residues. Trimming left V 5 bases short and J 1 base short, with 15 bases between. The CDR3 loop reads CASSTSAGLSYEQYF. In DNA, the CDR3 is TGTGCCAGCAGCACCAGTGCGGGGTTATCCTACGAGCAGTACTTC. Drawing the rest from reference TRBV7-6 and TRBJ2-7, the complete variable domain is GAGVSQSPRYKVTKRGQDVALRCDPISGHVSLYWYRQALGQGPEFLTYFNYEAQQDKSGLPNDRFSAERPEGSISTLTIQRTEQRDSAMYRCASSTSAGLSYEQYFGPGTRLTVT.

CDR3 coding DNA: TGTGCCAGCAGTACCCCCCGGCTAGCGGGGCGACCTCCCTACAATGAGCAGTTCTTC. This gives the protein CASSTPRLAGRPPYNEQFF. V usage is TRBV28 and J usage is TRBJ2-1; 9 nucleotides line up with TRBD2. V dropped 5 bases and J dropped 2; count of bases not matched to a gene: 16. Germline values: CDR1 MDHEN, CDR2 SYDVKM. The CDR3 consists of 19 residues.

V usage is TRBV7-6 and J usage is TRBJ1-2, with D hard to call. Trimming cost V 5 bases and J 0 bases, with 13 bases left between them. The CDR3 spans 15 residues. Germline CDR1 SGHVS, CDR2 FNYEAQ. For the CDR3, the DNA is TGTGCCAGCAGCCCATCCGGGGAGACTAACTATGGCTACACCTTC. The encoded protein is CASSPSGETNYGYTF.

This clone came up a few times. The chain employs TRBV27 and TRBJ2-5, with TRBD1 identical over 9 bases. Germline V CDR1 and CDR2: MNHEY, SMNVEV (reference sequence). Germline trimming cut 8 bases from V and 0 bases from J; bases unmatched to any gene: 4. The CDR3 has 14 amino acids. For the CDR3, the DNA is TGTGCCAGCGGACAGGGGCCTTACCAAGAGACCCAGTACTTC. It specifies CASGQGPYQETQYF.

The V and J genes are TRBV5-6 and TRBJ2-7; no clear D. There are 13 residues in the CDR3. The germline CDR1 and CDR2 sequences are SGHDT and YYEEEE. The V end was cut by 1 base, the J end by 2 bases, with 7 bases between. The chain's CDR3 is CASSLWLAYEQYF. As DNA, the CDR3 is TGTGCCAGCAGCTTGTGGCTAGCCTACGAGCAGTACTTC.

J is TRBJ1-1 and V is TRBV2; the D is unclear. CDR3 size: 12 residues. V shed 3 bases and J shed 12 bases, with 14 bases lying between them. Looked up from germline, CDR1 is SNHLY and CDR2 is FYNNEI. The CDR3 bases are TGTGCCAGCAGTGATGGGTCTCCGGGGACTTTCTTT. The encoded protein is CASSDGSPGTFF.

This sequence joins TRBV9 and TRBJ2-7; 11 nucleotides line up with TRBD2. The CDR3 is 14 amino acids. V was pared by 0 bases and J by 12 bases, with 8 bases of the junction left unmatched. Per germline, CDR1 SGDLS and CDR2 YYNGEE. CDR3 sequence reads: CASSVGGLAEPRYF. In DNA, the CDR3 is TGTGCCAGCAGCGTAGGGGGACTAGCGGAACCCCGGTACTTC.

The chain has TRBV4-1 and TRBJ1-2, with D perhaps matching TRBD1 (6 bases). The germline V gene has CDR1 MGHRA and CDR2 YSYEKL. The CDR3 has 15 amino acids. V shed 2 bases and J shed 5 bases, with 15 bases lying between them. The CDR3 here is CASSQPGTSFYGYTF. The CDR3 nucleotides read TGCGCCAGCAGCCAACCCGGGACAAGTTTTTATGGCTACACCTTC.